This T cell receptor (beta chain) originates from a study of shared clonotypes between healthy human individuals. Germline V gives CDR1 SGHNT, CDR2 YYREEE (reference sequence). V was clipped by 1 base and J by 5 bases; unmatched bases: 12. The CDR3 runs 17 residues. The method was immunoSEQ multiplex PCR; TCRdb's version includes in-frame clones alone and lacks a portion of them. The repertoire consists of some 2,000,000 clones, with almost 96% occurring once and the leading ten covering 0.1% to 0.15%. The specimen was naive CD4+ T cells sorted from blood. Subset reported: CD45RA+ positively selected. V usage is TRBV5-4 and J usage is TRBJ2-5; 9 bases are shared with TRBD1. This receptor was taken from a man in his late teens or twenties in good health. In DNA, the CDR3 is TGTGCCAGCAGCTTGAAGGGCACAGGGGGCTTATCGGAGACCCAGTACTTC. Translation: CASSLKGTGGLSETQYF. The full variable domain, its missing parts supplied by reference TRBV5-4 and TRBJ2-5, is ETGVTQSPTHLIKTRGQQVTLRCSSQSGHNTVSWYQQALGQGPQFIFQYYREEENGRGNFPPRFSGLQFPNYSSELNVNALELDDSALYLCASSLKGTGGLSETQYFGPGTRLLVL.